The 27 T cell receptor beta chains reported below all come from one sample, sequenced in a study of coeliac disease. Measured with immunoSEQ multiplex PCR; TCRdb has only the in-frame clones, and not every one. The table records more than 2,000 clones, roughly three fifths of them present only once. Sequenced input: lamina propria lymphocytes from the gut. The receptors originated from a woman between 70 and 85 years old with celiac disease on a gluten-free diet.

CDR3 in DNA: TGTGCCAGCAGTGAAATTTGGGCGGGGAGCCACACAGATACGCAGTATTTT. The encoded protein is CASSEIWAGSHTDTQYF. This sequence joins TRBV6-1 and TRBJ2-3; perhaps TRBD2 as D (6 bases). The germline V gene has CDR1 MNHNS and CDR2 SASEGT. With 2 bases removed from V and 2 bases from J, the gap between germline ends came to 17 bases. The CDR3 contains 17 residues.

With regard to this clone: A junction end diverges from the germline sequence, so it may reflect a read error. The chain carries TRBV5-1 and TRBJ2-3; tentative D call: TRBD1 (6 bases). Per the germline V gene, CDR1 is SGHRS and CDR2 is YFSETQ. The CDR3 runs 16 residues. This CDR3 reads CASSLEQDRFPYTQYF. Here the CDR3 DNA reads TGTGCCAGCAGCTTGGAACAGGACAGATTCCCCTATACGCAGTATTTT.

CDR3 DNA sequence: TGTGCCAGCAGTTTGTACCTAATCGAGCAGTTCTTC. It encodes CASSLYLIEQFF. V is TRBV28 and J is TRBJ2-1; D ambiguous. Germline CDR1 reads MDHEN; CDR2 reads SYDVKM. V was shortened by 3 bases and J by 10 bases, with 10 bases between the two germline ends. CDR3 length: 12 amino acids.

This clone was counted a single time. Here the CDR3 reads CASSSTVGGGRSTEAFF. CDR3 DNA: TGTGCCAGCAGCTCAACAGTGGGGGGGGGCCGATCTACTGAAGCTTTCTTT. The chain carries TRBV7-9 and TRBJ1-1; D is perhaps TRBD1 (6 bases). Per germline, CDR1 SEHNR and CDR2 FQNEAQ (reference sequence). Trimming removed 4 bases from V and 5 bases from J, with 23 bases in between. The CDR3 is 17 residues long. The entire variable domain, with the rest obtained from reference TRBV7-9 and TRBJ1-1, is as follows: DTGVSQNPRHKITKRGQNVTFRCDPISEHNRLYWYRQTLGQGPEFLTYFQNEAQLEKSRLLSDRFSAERPKGSFSTLEIQRTEQGDSAMYLCASSSTVGGGRSTEAFFGQGTRLTVV.

With respect to this clone: This sample also contains other DNA sequences that code for the same CDR3. The genes are TRBV11-2 and TRBJ2-7; a possible D gene is TRBD1 (6 bases). V lost 6 bases, J lost 4 bases, and 13 bases lay in between. Germline lookup yields CDR1 SGHAT and CDR2 FQNNGV. This CDR3 spans 13 amino acids. The CDR3 sequence: CASRPTDRYEQYF. CDR3 in DNA: TGTGCCAGCAGGCCAACCGACAGGTACGAGCAGTACTTC.

By its share, this clone is large. Additional DNA sequences in this sample encode the identical CDR3. This chain uses TRBV29-1 with TRBJ1-2; 7 nucleotides line up with TRBD1. Unmatched junction bases numbered 4, after V lost 4 bases and J lost 2 bases. The CDR3 extends over 13 amino acids. The germline V gene has CDR1 SQVTM and CDR2 ANQGSEA. CDR3 loop: CSVGTGGNYGYTF. The CDR3, as DNA: TGCAGCGTTGGGACAGGTGGAAACTATGGCTACACCTTC.

The chain couples TRBV30 to TRBJ2-4; TRBD1 matches 9 bases. Germline V gene sequence: CDR1 GTSNPN, CDR2 SVGIG (reference sequence). J was trimmed by 2 bases and V by 2 bases; bases with no gene match: 10. CDR3 length: 17 residues. CDR3: CAWSFRTGDRSKNIQYF. CDR3 sequence (DNA): TGTGCCTGGAGTTTCCGGACAGGGGATAGATCCAAAAACATTCAGTACTTC.

The chain couples TRBV6-1 to TRBJ1-1; possibly TRBD1 for D (5 bases). The CDR3 runs 14 residues. Trimming removed 4 bases at V and 1 base at J, with 10 bases between. The germline V gene has CDR1 MNHNS and CDR2 SASEGT. CDR3 DNA: TGTGCCAGCAGTGTGGGACTTGAGAACACTGAAGCTTTCTTT. Amino acids: CASSVGLENTEAFF.

The CDR3 loop is CASSTRTGNPYEQYF. CDR3 sequence (DNA): TGTGCCAGCTCAACGAGGACAGGGAACCCCTACGAGCAGTACTTC. The V gene is TRBV18, the J gene TRBJ2-7; 8 nucleotides match TRBD1. Trimming cost V 5 bases and J 2 bases; bases outside gene matches: 8. Germline CDR1 KGHSH, CDR2 LQKENI. The CDR3 is made up of 15 amino acids.

This clone showed up just once. The rearrangement uses TRBV7-3 and TRBJ2-3; weak D call: TRBD2 (5 bases). The V gene lost 2 bases and the J gene lost 4 bases, with 10 bases spanning the gap. CDR3 length: 14 amino acids. Germline loops: CDR1 SGHTA, CDR2 FQGTGA. This chain's CDR3 is CASSLRGFPDTQYF. Here the CDR3 DNA reads TGTGCCAGCAGCTTACGGGGTTTCCCAGATACGCAGTATTTT.

The CDR3 nucleotides are TGTGCCAGCAACTTAGAGGGTATCGGCACAGATACGCAGTATTTT. This gives the protein CASNLEGIGTDTQYF. The rearrangement joins TRBV9 to TRBJ2-3, with D possibly TRBD2 on 5 matching bases. The CDR3 totals 15 residues. Germline V gives CDR1 SGDLS, CDR2 YYNGEE. Trimming left V 6 bases short and J 1 base short, with 15 bases between.

This clone was found a few times. The chain employs TRBV5-1 and TRBJ1-2; possible D gene TRBD1, 5 bases. Looked up from germline, CDR1 is SGHRS and CDR2 is YFSETQ. This CDR3 has 15 amino acids. V lost 2 bases and J 6 bases, leaving 17 bases between the germline ends. The CDR3 region has the DNA TGCGCCAGCAGCTTTTTGTGGGTACCACAGGATGGCTACACCTTC. Residues: CASSFLWVPQDGYTF. The full variable domain, rest sourced from reference TRBV5-1 and TRBJ1-2, is KAGVTQTPRYLIKTRGQQVTLSCSPISGHRSVSWYQQTPGQGLQFLFEYFSETQRNKGNFPGRFSGRQFSNSRSEMNVSTLELGDSALYLCASSFLWVPQDGYTFGSGTRLTVV.

The chain employs TRBV7-8 and TRBJ2-5; 13 nucleotides match TRBD2. The trim removed 2 bases at V and 2 bases at J, leaving 2 bases unmatched. Germline V gives CDR1 SGHVS, CDR2 FQNEAQ. CDR3 length equals 16 residues. CDR3 sequence (DNA): TGTGCCAGCAGCTTACAGGGACTAGCGGGACAAGAGACCCAGTACTTC. Its protein is CASSLQGLAGQETQYF.

V usage is TRBV11-3 and J usage is TRBJ2-3, with TRBD2 identical over 15 bases. The germline V gene has CDR1 SGHNT and CDR2 YENEEA. This CDR3 comprises 15 residues. V lost 5 bases and J lost 4; bases outside the gene matches: 1. As DNA, the CDR3 is TGTGCCAGCAGCGGGACTAGCGGGGGGCCAGATACGCAGTATTTT. Translating gives CASSGTSGGPDTQYF.

The chain recombines TRBV6-1 with TRBJ1-5; D is unclear. V was trimmed by 0 bases and J by 2 bases, leaving 8 bases between them. The CDR3 runs to 15 residues. CDR1 is MNHNS and CDR2 is SASEGT in the germline V gene. The CDR3 sequence: CASSEAVSGNQPQHF. The CDR3 nucleotides read TGTGCCAGCAGTGAAGCTGTTTCGGGCAATCAGCCCCAGCATTTT.

This clone was seen once. V gene TRBV7-8 combines with J gene TRBJ1-3; D uncertain. Trimming took off 4 bases at V and 4 bases at J, with 17 bases between the two ends. Germline V gene lookup returns CDR1 SGHVS and CDR2 FQNEAQ. The CDR3 has 16 residues. The CDR3 protein is CASSSWGGFGGNTIYF. The DNA for the CDR3 is TGTGCCAGCAGCTCTTGGGGAGGCTTCGGCGGAAACACCATATATTTT.

The chain joins TRBV7-3 to TRBJ2-6, with a possible D match to TRBD1 (7 bases). The V gene's germline CDR1 is SGHTA and CDR2 FQGTGA. This CDR3 is 20 amino acids long. V was cut by 1 base and J by 5 bases, with 24 bases left in between. The CDR3 reads CASSLRSPRRGARWANVLTF. DNA for the CDR3: TGTGCCAGCAGCTTAAGATCCCCGCGCAGGGGGGCTAGGTGGGCCAACGTCCTGACTTTC.

V and J are TRBV15 and TRBJ2-3; 9 bases match TRBD2. Germline V lookup: CDR1 LNHNV, CDR2 YYDKDF (reference sequence). The CDR3 is 18 residues long. J was trimmed by 0 bases and V by 1 base; bases with no gene match: 8. The CDR3 coding sequence is TGTGCCACCAGCAGAGCTGGGGCGGGAGGGCAGAGCACAGATACGCAGTATTTT. Translated, it gives CATSRAGAGGQSTDTQYF.

This clone was seen a handful of times. This sequence joins TRBV6-1 and TRBJ2-3; perhaps TRBD2 as D (5 bases). This CDR3 contains 14 residues. The germline V and J ends were trimmed by 1 base and 3 bases, with 8 bases remaining between them. Germline V gene lookup returns CDR1 MNHNS and CDR2 SASEGT. CDR3 in amino acids: CASSEGGLTDTQYF. The CDR3 bases are TGTGCCAGCAGTGAAGGAGGGTTGACAGATACGCAGTATTTT.

Note on this clone: One end of the junction varies from germline; a read error may be responsible. The chain joins TRBV5-1 to TRBJ2-5, with 8 bases fitting TRBD2. The length of the CDR3 is 15 residues. The germline gives CDR1 SGHRS, CDR2 YFSETQ. Here the CDR3 DNA reads TGTGCCAGCAGCTTGTTCAGCGGGAGTTCTGAGACCCAGTACTTC. Translating it yields CASSLFSGSSETQYF.

This clone was picked up one time. The chain combines TRBV29-1 with TRBJ2-1; 8 positions agree with TRBD2. Germline values: CDR1 SQVTM, CDR2 ANQGSEA. Germline trimming cut 4 bases from V and 0 bases from J; bases unmatched to any gene: 2. This CDR3 has 14 amino acids. DNA for the CDR3: TGCAGCGTTGCGGGAGGGAGCTCCTACAATGAGCAGTTCTTC. Its translation: CSVAGGSSYNEQFF.

CDR3 region: CASSLDRRGTGELFF. In DNA, the CDR3 is TGTGCCAGCAGTTTGGACAGACGGGGCACCGGGGAGCTGTTTTTT. This rearrangement joins TRBV27 to TRBJ2-2, with D maybe TRBD1 (6 bases). With 3 bases removed from V and 4 bases from J, the gap between germline ends came to 12 bases. CDR1 MNHEY and CDR2 SMNVEV come from the germline V gene (reference sequence). This CDR3 spans 15 amino acids.

V is TRBV28 and J is TRBJ2-1, with 7 bases matching TRBD2. The CDR3 consists of 15 residues. V lost 5 bases and J lost 6; bases outside the gene matches: 10. The germline gives CDR1 MDHEN, CDR2 SYDVKM. CDR3 in DNA: TGTGCCAGCAGTCGAGCGGGACCGGTACTCAATGAGCAGTTCTTC. This gives the protein CASSRAGPVLNEQFF.

The chain combines TRBV9 with TRBJ2-3, with 8 bases lining up with TRBD1. Germline CDR1 reads SGDLS; CDR2 reads YYNGEE. The J segment lost 3 bases and the V segment lost 4 bases, leaving 4 bases of the junction unmatched. The CDR3 covers 14 residues. Written as DNA, the CDR3 is TGTGCCAGCAGCTGGACAGGGAAGACAGATACGCAGTATTTT. Encoded protein: CASSWTGKTDTQYF. The variable domain in full, with the rest retrieved from reference TRBV9 and TRBJ2-3, is DSGVTQTPKHLITATGQRVTLRCSPRSGDLSVYWYQQSLDQGLQFLIQYYNGEERAKGNILERFSAQQFPDLHSELNLSSLELGDSALYFCASSWTGKTDTQYFGPGTRLTVL.

This chain connects TRBV7-9 to TRBJ2-1; 13 nucleotides line up with TRBD2. Trimming took 1 base from V and 3 from J; bases not matched to a gene: 0. The CDR3 totals 16 residues. Germline CDR1 reads SEHNR; CDR2 reads FQNEAQ (reference sequence). CDR3 sequence (DNA): TGTGCCAGCAGCTTAGGGACTAGCGGGGGCTACAATGAGCAGTTCTTC. This encodes CASSLGTSGGYNEQFF.

The rearrangement joins TRBV5-1 to TRBJ2-1; the D is unclear. CDR1 and CDR2 (germline): SGHRS, YFSETQ. V was pared by 0 bases and J by 8 bases, with 9 bases between. The CDR3 runs to 13 residues. In DNA form, the CDR3 reads TGCGCCAGCAGCTTGGCGCAGTCCCATGAGCAGTTCTTC. It specifies CASSLAQSHEQFF.

Comment on this clone: Relative to the germline gene, one junction end is altered; a read error may explain this. This chain uses TRBV5-1 with TRBJ2-1, with a weak D call TRBD2 (5 bases). The germline V gene has CDR1 SGHRS and CDR2 YFSETQ. The CDR3 loop spans 13 amino acids. The DNA of the CDR3 is TGTGCCAGCAGTTTAGCGAGCCACAATGAGCAGTTCTTC. This translates into CASSLASHNEQFF.